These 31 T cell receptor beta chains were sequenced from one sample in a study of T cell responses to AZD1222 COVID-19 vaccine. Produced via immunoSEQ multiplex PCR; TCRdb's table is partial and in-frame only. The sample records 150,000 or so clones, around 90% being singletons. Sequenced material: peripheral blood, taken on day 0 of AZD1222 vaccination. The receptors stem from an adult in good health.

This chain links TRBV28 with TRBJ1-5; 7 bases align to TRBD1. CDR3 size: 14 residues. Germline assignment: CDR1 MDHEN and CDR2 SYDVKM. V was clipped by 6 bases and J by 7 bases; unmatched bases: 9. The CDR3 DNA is TGTGCCAGCAGCTCACAGGGGATGGGGCAGCCCCAGCATTTT. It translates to CASSSQGMGQPQHF.

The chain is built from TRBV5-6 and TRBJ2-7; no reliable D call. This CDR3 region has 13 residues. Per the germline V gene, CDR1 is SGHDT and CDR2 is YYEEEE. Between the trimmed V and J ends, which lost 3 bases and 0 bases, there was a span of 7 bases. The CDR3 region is CASSWRHSYEQYF. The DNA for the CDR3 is TGTGCCAGCAGCTGGCGGCACTCCTACGAGCAGTACTTC.

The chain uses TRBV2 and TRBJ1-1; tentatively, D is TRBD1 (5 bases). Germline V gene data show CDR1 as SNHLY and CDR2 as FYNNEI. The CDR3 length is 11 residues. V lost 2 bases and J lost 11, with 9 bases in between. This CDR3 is CASSERGVAFF. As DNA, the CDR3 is TGTGCCAGCAGTGAACGGGGGGTTGCTTTCTTT.

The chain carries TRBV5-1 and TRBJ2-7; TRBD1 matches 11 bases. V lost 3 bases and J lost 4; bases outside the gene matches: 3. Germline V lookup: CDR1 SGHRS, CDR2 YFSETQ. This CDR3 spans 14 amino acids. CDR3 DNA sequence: TGCGCCAGCAGCTGGGGGACAGGGGGTTACGAGCAGTACTTC. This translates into CASSWGTGGYEQYF.

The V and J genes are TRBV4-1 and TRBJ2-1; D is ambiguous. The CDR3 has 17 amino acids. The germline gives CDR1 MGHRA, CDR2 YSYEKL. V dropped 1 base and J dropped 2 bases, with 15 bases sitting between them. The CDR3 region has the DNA TGCGCCAGCAGCCAAGGTTCCCTGGCAGTTCCCTACAATGAGCAGTTCTTC. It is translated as CASSQGSLAVPYNEQFF.

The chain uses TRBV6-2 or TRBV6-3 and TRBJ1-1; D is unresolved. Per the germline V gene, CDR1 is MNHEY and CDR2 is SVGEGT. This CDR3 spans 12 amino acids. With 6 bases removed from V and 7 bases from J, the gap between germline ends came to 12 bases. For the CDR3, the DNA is TGTGCCAGCAGCCTCAGCCCCTATGAAGCTTTCTTT. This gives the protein CASSLSPYEAFF.

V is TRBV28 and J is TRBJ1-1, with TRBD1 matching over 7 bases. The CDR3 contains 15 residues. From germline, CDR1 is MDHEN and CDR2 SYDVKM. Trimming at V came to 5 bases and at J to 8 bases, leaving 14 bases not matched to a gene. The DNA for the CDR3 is TGTGCCAGCAGTCCCTCCCCGACAGGGAAAAAAGAAGCTTTCTTT. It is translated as CASSPSPTGKKEAFF.

The CDR3 sequence is CASSGDRGIETQYF. The CDR3 coding sequence is TGTGCCAGCAGCGGGGACAGGGGGATAGAGACCCAGTACTTC. The chain carries TRBV7-9 and TRBJ2-5; 11 positions match TRBD1. The CDR3 covers 14 residues. V trimming: 5 bases; J trimming: 4 bases; junction bases outside the gene matches: 3. The germline gives CDR1 SEHNR, CDR2 FQNEAQ (reference sequence).

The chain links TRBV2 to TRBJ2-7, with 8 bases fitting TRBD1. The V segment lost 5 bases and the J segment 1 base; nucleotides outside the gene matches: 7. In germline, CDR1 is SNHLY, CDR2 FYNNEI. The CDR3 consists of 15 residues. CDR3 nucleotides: TGTGCCAGCAGTAAGGGCGGACAGGGTTCCTACGAGCAGTACTTC. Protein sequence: CASSKGGQGSYEQYF.

Written as DNA, the CDR3 is TGTGCCAGCAGCTTACGGGGCTACGAGCAGTACTTC. Translation gives CASSLRGYEQYF. The rearrangement joins TRBV5-6 to TRBJ2-7, with D tentatively TRBD2 (5 bases). CDR3 size: 12 residues. The V gene lost 2 bases and the J gene lost 3 bases, with 6 bases spanning the gap. Germline CDR1 and CDR2: SGHDT and YYEEEE.

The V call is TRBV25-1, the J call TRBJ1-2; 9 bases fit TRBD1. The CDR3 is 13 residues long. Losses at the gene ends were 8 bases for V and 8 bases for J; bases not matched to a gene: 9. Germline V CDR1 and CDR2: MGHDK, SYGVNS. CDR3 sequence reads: CASSDGTGKGYTF. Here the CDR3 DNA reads TGTGCCAGCTCCGACGGGACAGGGAAAGGCTACACCTTC.

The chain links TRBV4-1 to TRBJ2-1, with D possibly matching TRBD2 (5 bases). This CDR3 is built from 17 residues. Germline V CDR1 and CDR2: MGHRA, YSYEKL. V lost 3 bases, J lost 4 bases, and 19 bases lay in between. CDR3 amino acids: CASSQGSAETKYNEQFF. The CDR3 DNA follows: TGCGCCAGCAGCCAGGGGTCAGCGGAAACAAAGTACAATGAGCAGTTCTTC.

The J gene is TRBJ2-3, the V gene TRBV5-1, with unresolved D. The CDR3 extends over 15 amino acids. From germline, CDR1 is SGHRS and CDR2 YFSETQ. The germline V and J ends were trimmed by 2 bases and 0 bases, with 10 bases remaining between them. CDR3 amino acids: CASSFWVLSTDTQYF. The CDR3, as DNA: TGCGCCAGCAGCTTTTGGGTACTTAGCACAGATACGCAGTATTTT.

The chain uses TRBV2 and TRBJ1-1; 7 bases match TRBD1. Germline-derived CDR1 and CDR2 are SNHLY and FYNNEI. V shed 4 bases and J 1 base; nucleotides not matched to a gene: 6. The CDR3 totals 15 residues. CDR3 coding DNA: TGTGCCAGCAGTGCATCTCGACAGGGGAACACTGAAGCTTTCTTT. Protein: CASSASRQGNTEAFF. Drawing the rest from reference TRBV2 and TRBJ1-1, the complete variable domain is EPEVTQTPSHQVTQMGQEVILRCVPISNHLYFYWYRQILGQKVEFLVSFYNNEISEKSEIFDDQFSVERPDGSNFTLKIRSTKLEDSAMYFCASSASRQGNTEAFFGQGTRLTVV.

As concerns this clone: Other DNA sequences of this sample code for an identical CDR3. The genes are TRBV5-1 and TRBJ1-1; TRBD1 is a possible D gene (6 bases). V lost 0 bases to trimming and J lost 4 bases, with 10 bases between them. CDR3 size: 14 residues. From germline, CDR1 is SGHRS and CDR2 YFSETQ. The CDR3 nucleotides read TGCGCCAGCAGCTTGGATGGGGGGCCCACTGAAGCTTTCTTT. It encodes CASSLDGGPTEAFF.

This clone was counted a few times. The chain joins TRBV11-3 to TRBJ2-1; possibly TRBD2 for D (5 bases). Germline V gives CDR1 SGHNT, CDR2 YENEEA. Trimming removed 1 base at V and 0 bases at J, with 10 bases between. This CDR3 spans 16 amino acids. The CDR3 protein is CASSLGGLNSYNEQFF. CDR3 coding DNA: TGTGCCAGCAGCTTAGGCGGGCTAAACTCCTACAATGAGCAGTTCTTC. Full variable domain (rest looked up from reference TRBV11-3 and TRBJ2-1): EAGVVQSPRYKIIEKKQPVAFWCNPISGHNTLYWYLQNLGQGPELLIRYENEEAVDDSQLPKDRFSAERLKGVDSTLKIQPAELGDSAVYLCASSLGGLNSYNEQFFGPGTRLTVL.

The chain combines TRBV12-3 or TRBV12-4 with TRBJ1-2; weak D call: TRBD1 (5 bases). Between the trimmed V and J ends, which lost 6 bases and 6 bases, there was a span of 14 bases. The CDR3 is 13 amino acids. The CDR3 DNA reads TGTGCCAGCAGCGCGGGACCGTTTGATGGCTACACCTTC. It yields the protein CASSAGPFDGYTF.

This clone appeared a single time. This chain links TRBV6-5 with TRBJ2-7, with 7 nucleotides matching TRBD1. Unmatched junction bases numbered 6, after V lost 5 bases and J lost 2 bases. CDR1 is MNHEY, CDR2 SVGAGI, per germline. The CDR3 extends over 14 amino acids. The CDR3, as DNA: TGTGCCAGCAGTCCACCGGGACAGCCCTACGAGCAGTACTTC. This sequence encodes CASSPPGQPYEQYF.

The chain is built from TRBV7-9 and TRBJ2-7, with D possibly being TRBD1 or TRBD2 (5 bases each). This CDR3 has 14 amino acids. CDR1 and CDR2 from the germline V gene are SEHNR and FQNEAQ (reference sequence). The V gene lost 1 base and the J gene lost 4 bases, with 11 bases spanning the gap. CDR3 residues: CASSLGGDAYEQYF. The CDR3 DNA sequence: TGTGCCAGCAGCTTAGGAGGGGACGCATACGAGCAGTACTTC.

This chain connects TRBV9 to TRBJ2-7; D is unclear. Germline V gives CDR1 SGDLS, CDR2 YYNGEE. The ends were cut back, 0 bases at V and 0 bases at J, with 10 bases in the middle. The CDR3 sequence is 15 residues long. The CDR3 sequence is CASSVGDSSSYEQYF. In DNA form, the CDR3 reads TGTGCCAGCAGCGTAGGAGATTCTAGCTCCTACGAGCAGTACTTC.

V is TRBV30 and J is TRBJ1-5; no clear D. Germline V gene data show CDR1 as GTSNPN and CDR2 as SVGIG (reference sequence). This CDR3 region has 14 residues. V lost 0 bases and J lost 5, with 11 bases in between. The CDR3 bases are TGTGCCTGGAGTGTATCTCAATCGCATCAGCCCCAGCATTTT. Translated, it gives CAWSVSQSHQPQHF.

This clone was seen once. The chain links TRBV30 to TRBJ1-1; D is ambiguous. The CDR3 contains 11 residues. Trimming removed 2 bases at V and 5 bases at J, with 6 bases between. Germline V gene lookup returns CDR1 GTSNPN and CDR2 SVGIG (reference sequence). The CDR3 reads CAWSPQTEAFF. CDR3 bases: TGTGCCTGGAGTCCGCAGACTGAAGCTTTCTTT.

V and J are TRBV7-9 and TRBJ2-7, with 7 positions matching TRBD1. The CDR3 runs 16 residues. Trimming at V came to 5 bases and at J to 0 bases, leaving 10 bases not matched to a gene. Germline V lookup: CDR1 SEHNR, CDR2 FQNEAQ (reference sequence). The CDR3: CASSDPGTESSYEQYF. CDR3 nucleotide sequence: TGTGCCAGCAGCGATCCCGGGACAGAGAGCTCCTACGAGCAGTACTTC. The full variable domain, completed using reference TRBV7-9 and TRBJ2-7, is DTGVSQNPRHKITKRGQNVTFRCDPISEHNRLYWYRQTLGQGPEFLTYFQNEAQLEKSRLLSDRFSAERPKGSFSTLEIQRTEQGDSAMYLCASSDPGTESSYEQYFGPGTRLTVT.

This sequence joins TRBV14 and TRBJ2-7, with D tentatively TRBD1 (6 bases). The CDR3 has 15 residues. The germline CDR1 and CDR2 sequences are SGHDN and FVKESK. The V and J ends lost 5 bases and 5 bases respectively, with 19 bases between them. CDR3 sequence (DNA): TGTGCCAGCAGCGCACTTCAGGGCAGGGACAACGAGCAGTACTTC. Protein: CASSALQGRDNEQYF. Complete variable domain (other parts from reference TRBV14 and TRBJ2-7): EAGVTQFPSHSVIEKGQTVTLRCDPISGHDNLYWYRRVMGKEIKFLLHFVKESKQDESGMPNNRFLAERTGGTYSTLKVQPAELEDSGVYFCASSALQGRDNEQYFGPGTRLTVT.

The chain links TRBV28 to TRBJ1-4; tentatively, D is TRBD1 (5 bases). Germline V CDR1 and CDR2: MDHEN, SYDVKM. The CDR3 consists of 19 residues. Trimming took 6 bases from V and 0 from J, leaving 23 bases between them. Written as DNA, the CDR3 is TGTGCCAGCAGCGGCTTACCCGGGACGAGTGTTGCAACTAATGAAAAACTGTTTTTT. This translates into CASSGLPGTSVATNEKLFF.

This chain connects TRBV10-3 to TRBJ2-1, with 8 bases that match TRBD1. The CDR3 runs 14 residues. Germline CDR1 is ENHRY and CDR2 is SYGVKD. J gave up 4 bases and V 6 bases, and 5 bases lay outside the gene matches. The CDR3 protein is CAIRAGTGYNEQFF. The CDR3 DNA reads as TGTGCCATCAGGGCCGGGACAGGTTACAATGAGCAGTTCTTC.

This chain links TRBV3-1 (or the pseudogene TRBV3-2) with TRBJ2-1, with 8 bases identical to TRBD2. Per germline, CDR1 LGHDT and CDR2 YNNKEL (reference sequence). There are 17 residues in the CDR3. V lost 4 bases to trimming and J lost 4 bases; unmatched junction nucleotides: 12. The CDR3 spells CASSPQGASGRYNEQFF. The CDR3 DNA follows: TGTGCCAGCAGCCCTCAAGGGGCTAGCGGGCGTTACAATGAGCAGTTCTTC.

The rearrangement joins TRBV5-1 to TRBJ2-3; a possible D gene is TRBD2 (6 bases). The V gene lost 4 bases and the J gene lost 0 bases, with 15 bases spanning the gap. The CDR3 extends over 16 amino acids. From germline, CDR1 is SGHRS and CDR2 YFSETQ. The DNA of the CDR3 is TGCGCCAGCAGCGGCGGGGCAGGGACTAGCACAGATACGCAGTATTTT. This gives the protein CASSGGAGTSTDTQYF.

The CDR3 sequence is CASSRGTGYLNTEAFF. Written as DNA, the CDR3 is TGTGCCAGCAGTCGGGGGACAGGGTACCTCAACACTGAAGCTTTCTTT. The rearrangement joins TRBV28 to TRBJ1-1; 9 positions match TRBD1. This CDR3 is built from 16 residues. Germline values: CDR1 MDHEN, CDR2 SYDVKM. The ends lost 5 bases at V and 2 bases at J; junction bases unmatched: 9.

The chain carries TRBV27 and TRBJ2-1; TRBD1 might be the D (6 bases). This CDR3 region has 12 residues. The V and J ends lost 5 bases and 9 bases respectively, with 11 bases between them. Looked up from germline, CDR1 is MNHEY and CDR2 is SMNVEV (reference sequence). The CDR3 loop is CASSRGTPEQFF. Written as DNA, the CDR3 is TGTGCCAGCAGTCGTGGGACACCTGAGCAGTTCTTC.

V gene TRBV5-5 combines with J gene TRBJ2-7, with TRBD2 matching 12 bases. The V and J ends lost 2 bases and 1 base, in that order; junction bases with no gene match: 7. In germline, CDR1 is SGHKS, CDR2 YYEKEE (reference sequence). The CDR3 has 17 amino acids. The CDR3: CASSLGLAGPQSYEQYF. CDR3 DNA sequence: TGTGCCAGCAGCTTAGGACTAGCGGGACCCCAATCCTACGAGCAGTACTTC.